Listed below are T cell receptor beta chains from one sample, sequenced in a study of PD-L1 blockade in urothelial cancer. TCRdb keeps only in-frame clones here, not all; method: immunoSEQ multiplex PCR. The sample includes under 130,000 clones, about 85% of them seen just once. Sequenced material: PBMCs, taken around atezolizumab (anti-PD-L1) treatment. The receptors stem from a man between 45 and 60 years old with urothelial cancer. The CDR3 runs from the conserved cysteine through the conserved F or W. The D gene is left open where the match is weak. Rows give clone size only sometimes, using once, few, many, or a class for an expanded clone.

j_call	clone_size	cdr3_length	d_call	v_call	cdr3_nt	cdr3_aa
TRBJ2-2	.	18	TRBD2	TRBV6-1	TGTGCCAGCAGTGAAATACTAAGCGGGGCGACGAACACCGGGGAGCTGTTTTTT	CASSEILSGATNTGELFF
TRBJ2-3	.	13	TRBD2	TRBV30	TGTGCCGTCGGACTAGCGGGAGGAGATACGCAGTATTTT	CAVGLAGGDTQYF
TRBJ2-1	.	12	.	TRBV7-9	TGTGCCAGCAGCTTCACAGGCAATGAGCAGTTCTTC	CASSFTGNEQFF
TRBJ2-1	.	18	TRBD2	TRBV11-2	TGTGCCAGCAGCTTTTCTGCGGGAGGGCCCTTGTCCTACAATGAGCAGTTCTTC	CASSFSAGGPLSYNEQFF
TRBJ2-3	.	16	.	TRBV28	TGTGCCAGCAGTTTCAAAAAGGAGAAACCCCTTTATACGCAGTATTTT	CASSFKKEKPLYTQYF
TRBJ1-6	.	13	.	TRBV7-8	TGTGCCAGCAGCTTACTCAGTAATTCACCCCTCCACTTT	CASSLLSNSPLHF
TRBJ2-4	.	17	TRBD1	TRBV19	TGTGCCAGTAGTATTAGGTCCGGGACAGGTCAAATGGGCATTCAGTACTTC	CASSIRSGTGQMGIQYF
TRBJ2-7	few	16	TRBD1	TRBV19	TGTGCCAGTAGTCCCCGAGACAGGGTGGGATCCTACGAGCAGTACTTC	CASSPRDRVGSYEQYF
TRBJ2-5	once	16	.	TRBV27	TGTGCCAGCAGAGAGGGAACCGGGACATCTGTTGAGACCCAGTACTTC	CASREGTGTSVETQYF
TRBJ2-3	.	16	.	TRBV7-3	TGTGCCAGCTCCCTTTCTACTGGGACTAGCACAGATACGCAGTATTTT	CASSLSTGTSTDTQYF
TRBJ1-1	.	16	TRBD1	TRBV7-9	TGTGCCAGCAGCTCCCTACAGGGGAGAGGTAGCACTGAAGCTTTCTTT	CASSSLQGRGSTEAFF
TRBJ1-1	.	13	.	TRBV28	TGTGCCAGCAGATCGACTAAGGACACTGAAGCTTTCTTT	CASRSTKDTEAFF
TRBJ1-4	.	13	.	TRBV28	TGTGCCAGCGGGGGCGGCGTTAATGAAAAACTGTTTTTT	CASGGGVNEKLFF
TRBJ2-3	.	14	.	TRBV5-6	TGTGCCAGCAGCTTAGGCGGGATTGGAGATACGCAGTATTTT	CASSLGGIGDTQYF
TRBJ2-4	.	13	TRBD1	TRBV29-1	TGCAGCGTTGACTGGACAGGTGAAAACATTCAGTACTTC	CSVDWTGENIQYF
TRBJ1-1	.	13	.	TRBV7-8	TGTGCCAGCAGCTTTTTGGCGAACACTGAAGCTTTCTTT	CASSFLANTEAFF